These 14 T cell receptor beta chains came from one sample sequenced in a study of regulatory T cells in long-lasting Graves disease. Time point denoted: newly diagnosed GD, antithyroid drugs for less than 3 months. PBMCs provided the RNA from which the TCR library was made. Construction of TCR beta libraries relied on iRepertoire HTBI primers and on Arm-PCR targeting CDR3 regions. TCRdb called the multiplex PCR reads again in MiXCR, with one record for every CDR3 protein. The sample lists a few hundred thousand distinct CDR3 sequences, about a sixth seen once, with 20% to 25% in the top ten. These same records also appear under a second study, on T cells in Graves' hyperthyroidism and ophthalmopathy.

Sample: peripheral blood mononuclear cells (PBMCs), taken at new diagnosis, from a patient treated with antithyroid drugs. The origin of the receptors is a young woman with Graves disease.

This clonotype was seen more than once but under ten times. The V call is TRBV6-2 or TRBV6-3, the J call TRBJ2-2; D may be TRBD2 (6 bases). The V and J ends lost 0 bases and 7 bases respectively, with 15 bases between them. Germline CDR1 MNHEY, CDR2 SVGEGT. The CDR3 is made up of 16 amino acids. As DNA, the CDR3 is TGTGCCAGCAGTTACTCGATCGGGGAGGTTGACGGGGAGCTGTTTTTT. Encoded protein: CASSYSIGEVDGELFF.

This clonotype appeared a few times. The V gene is TRBV6-1, the J gene TRBJ2-1; 7 nucleotides align to TRBD2. CDR3 length: 14 residues. CDR1 is MNHNS, CDR2 SASEGT, per germline. V lost 2 bases to trimming and J lost 7 bases; unmatched junction nucleotides: 5. The CDR3 DNA reads TGTGCCAGCAGTGAATGGGAGGGCGGGAATGAGCAGTTCTTC. This gives the protein CASSEWEGGNEQFF.

This clonotype came up many times. The DNA of the CDR3 is TGTGCCAGCAGTGAAGCGCCCAGCGTATACCAAGAGACCCAGTACTTC. Its protein is CASSEAPSVYQETQYF. V is TRBV2 and J is TRBJ2-5, with unresolved D. This CDR3 has 16 residues. Germline V gene data show CDR1 as SNHLY and CDR2 as FYNNEI. V gave up 0 bases and J gave up 0 bases, with 11 bases separating them.

This clonotype was picked up a small number of times. The chain carries TRBV5-1 and TRBJ2-1; a possible D gene is TRBD1 (6 bases). There are 17 residues in the CDR3. Germline V gene data show CDR1 as SGHRS and CDR2 as YFSETQ. Trimming shortened V by 0 bases and J by 5 bases, and 18 bases separated the two germline ends. CDR3: CASSLVEGVIENNEQFF. The CDR3 DNA sequence: TGCGCCAGCAGCTTGGTCGAGGGGGTAATTGAAAACAATGAGCAGTTCTTC.

The gene calls are TRBV29-1 and TRBJ2-7; TRBD2 aligns across 9 bases. The length of the CDR3 is 12 residues. Germline lookup yields CDR1 SQVTM and CDR2 ANQGSEA. Trimming cost V 6 bases and J 5 bases; bases outside gene matches: 5. This chain's CDR3 is CSVPSGIDEQYF. CDR3 nucleotide sequence: TGCAGCGTCCCTAGCGGGATCGACGAGCAGTACTTC.

This chain connects TRBV6-2 or TRBV6-3 to TRBJ2-7; the D is unclear. Germline-derived CDR1 and CDR2 are MNHEY and SVGEGT. The V gene lost 2 bases and the J gene lost 0 bases, with 11 bases spanning the gap. This CDR3 is 15 amino acids long. CDR3 residues: CASSYEAISSYEQYF. The CDR3 nucleotides read TGTGCCAGCAGTTACGAAGCGATAAGCTCCTACGAGCAGTACTTC.

This clonotype occurred many times. The V call is TRBV27, the J call TRBJ2-1; the D is unclear. The germline gives CDR1 MNHEY, CDR2 SMNVEV (reference sequence). V was clipped by 1 base and J by 0 bases, with 13 bases between them. The CDR3 contains 17 residues. DNA for the CDR3: TGTGCCAGCAGTTTATTCACCATACCGAGCTCCTACAATGAGCAGTTCTTC. Translating it yields CASSLFTIPSSYNEQFF.

This clonotype was seen only a few times. V usage is TRBV27 and J usage is TRBJ2-1, with 7 bases identical to TRBD2. The CDR3 contains 16 residues. Germline V gene data show CDR1 as MNHEY and CDR2 as SMNVEV (reference sequence). V shed 2 bases, J shed 7 bases, and the junction held 11 bases outside the gene matches. DNA of the CDR3: TGTGCCAGCAGTTTAGTATCGAGCGGGGTCTGGAATGAGCAGTTCTTC. It is translated as CASSLVSSGVWNEQFF.

There are many counts of this clonotype. The genes are TRBV27 and TRBJ1-5, with D maybe TRBD1 (5 bases). Per the germline V gene, CDR1 is MNHEY and CDR2 is SMNVEV (reference sequence). This CDR3 comprises 14 residues. V was clipped by 3 bases and J by 0 bases, with 6 bases between them. The CDR3 coding sequence is TGTGCCAGCAGTTTTCAGGGTAGCAATCAGCCCCAGCATTTT. Protein: CASSFQGSNQPQHF.

This clonotype was detected ten times or more. The chain combines TRBV7-9 with TRBJ2-2; D call uncertain. Trimming removed 7 bases at V and 4 bases at J, with 10 bases between. Germline CDR1 and CDR2: SEHNR and FQNEAQ (reference sequence). The CDR3 is 13 amino acids. DNA of the CDR3: TGTGCCAGCATCCTGACTTTCACCGGGGAGCTGTTTTTT. It is translated as CASILTFTGELFF.

This chain links TRBV12-3 or TRBV12-4 with TRBJ2-3; D is perhaps TRBD2 (6 bases). CDR3 length: 14 amino acids. Between the trimmed V and J ends, which lost 6 bases and 0 bases, there was a span of 10 bases. The CDR3 nucleotides read TGTGCCAGCAGAAAAGGGACTAGCACAGATACGCAGTATTTT. This sequence encodes CASRKGTSTDTQYF.

This clonotype was detected many times. This chain uses TRBV20-1 with TRBJ2-1; 10 bases agree with TRBD2. CDR3 length equals 14 residues. Trimming took 3 bases from V and 7 from J; bases not matched to a gene: 6. From germline, CDR1 is DFQATT and CDR2 SNEGSKA (reference sequence). CDR3 sequence reads: CSARRSGRRNEQFF. CDR3 DNA: TGCAGTGCTAGGCGTAGCGGGAGGAGGAATGAGCAGTTCTTC.

This clonotype has only a few counts. The J gene is TRBJ1-5, the V gene TRBV6-5; 9 bases are shared with TRBD1. The germline V gene has CDR1 MNHEY and CDR2 SVGAGI. V shed 4 bases, J shed 6 bases, and the junction held 7 bases outside the gene matches. This CDR3 contains 15 residues. CDR3 DNA sequence: TGTGCCAGCAGTTCCACCGGGACAGGGTCTCAGCCCCAGCATTTT. Amino acid sequence: CASSSTGTGSQPQHF.

This clonotype was detected ten times or more. This rearrangement joins TRBV5-5 to TRBJ1-1; D is unclear. V dropped 4 bases and J dropped 0 bases, with 10 bases sitting between them. CDR3 length equals 14 residues. Germline V CDR1 and CDR2: SGHKS, YYEKEE (reference sequence). The CDR3 nucleotides read TGTGCCAGCAGCGCCGGGTTTATGAACACTGAAGCTTTCTTT. This gives the protein CASSAGFMNTEAFF.